This T cell receptor (beta chain) was captured in a study of blood T cell repertoires in COVID-19 (dated by TCRdb to about 2020). Context from the whole study: The collaborator samples originated in the United States, Italy and Spain and spanned the acute and convalescent phases of COVID-19. The prospective study material was composed of cDNA or gDNA derived from T cells, B-cell-depleted T cells, or PBMCs. Deeply sampled blood TCRbeta repertoires from subjects exposed to, actively infected with, or recovered from COVID-19 were included in the dataset. Samples were obtained from the ongoing ImmuneRACE study (first 160 participants) and from some 1,200 subjects provided by 6 global collaborators. Nearly every sample came with metadata listing a de-identified subject ID, COVID-19 status, age in years and sex. Where available, HLA class I and class II types were obtained from metadata supplied by the sample provider rather than from assay-based typing. The repertoires were released in a freely available public database intended as a resource for research on the immune response to SARS-CoV-2.

This clone came up a few times. Its antigen is currently not known. The record has no base qualities; no much larger clone is one base away. What the research found in general, with its limitations: How much clinical and demographic metadata was included differed by source and by participant, and the metadata was provided uncurated.

At one collaborating source in Seattle, patients were enrolled during active infection and were followed longitudinally through the course of disease. Each collaborating institution followed its own protocols to collect whole blood in K2EDTA tubes. For TCRbeta analysis, collaborators shipped samples as frozen whole blood, isolated PBMCs, or DNA extracted from either of those sample types. TCRbeta CDR3 regions were amplified from genomic DNA by means of the immunoSEQ Assay, a bias-controlled multiplex PCR. In the paper's pipeline: The number of nucleated cells in each sample was estimated from the amplification of reference gene primers within the assay. To quantify the absolute abundance of each unique TCRbeta CDR3 rearrangement, sequence reads were collapsed and filtered. For each sample, productive Simpson clonality was calculated as the square root of Simpson's diversity index across productive rearrangements. Held by TCRdb, this immuneACCESS table contains in-frame sequences only and omits some clones. Under half of the omission traces to an unresolved V gene where checked; the cause of the rest is unknown. V and J calls and clone size come straight from that table; D and trimming were deduced from the DNA. This sample has approximately 290,000 clones in its table, and around 82% of those were observed once. The top ten constitute around 1% of the sample.

Trimming accounts for 3 bases at V and 6 bases at J, while the number of junction bases matched to no gene is 6. Reading the germline V gene (reference sequence) gives CDR1 LNHDA and CDR2 SQIVND. The CDR3 sequence holds 16 residues, the cysteine and phenylalanine included. Only CDR3 DNA remains: 48 bases, in frame from the first base. The TCR originated in a human donor with COVID-19, enrolled during active disease. The donor label of this sample is uncertain. Sequencing was done on a sample of peripheral blood. The rearrangement joined TRBV19 to TRBJ2-3, with 13 junctional bases fitting TRBD2. The DNA reads TGTGCCAGTAGTATCTCTGGACTAGCGGGAGTTGATACGCAGTATTTT. Its protein product is CASSISGLAGVDTQYF.